This TCR beta chain was captured by sequencing in a study of radiation and T cells in renal cell carcinoma. TCRdb keeps only in-frame clones here, not all; method: immunoSEQ multiplex PCR. The sample gives about 77,000 clones, less than 90% of which show up once; under 2.5% is in the top ten. The CDR3 is 14 residues long. Germline-derived CDR1 and CDR2 are MGHRA and YSYEKL. V gave up 4 bases and J gave up 2 bases; unmatched junction bases: 4. Regarding this clone: Antigen specificity is unknown.

Time point reported: blood 4 weeks post-SBRT, at nephrectomy. The treatment here: 15 Gy SBRT to primary tumor, nephrectomy 4 weeks later. Nephrectomy followed 15 Gy stereotactic body radiation by 4 weeks. Serial blood draws occurred at baseline and 2 and 4 weeks post-SBRT. This renal cell carcinoma was of the clear cell type. Findings and caveats of the study: Top tumor clonotypes rose in blood 2 weeks post-radiation, then contracted.

The gene calls are TRBV4-1 and TRBJ2-5; 7 nucleotides line up with TRBD1. The sequenced sample was blood, obtained from a patient whose treatment included radiotherapy and nephrectomy. This TCR came from a woman aged 55-70 years with renal cell carcinoma. The CDR3 is CASSLQGQQETQYF. The CDR3 DNA is TGCGCCAGCAGCCTACAGGGGCAACAAGAGACCCAGTACTTC.